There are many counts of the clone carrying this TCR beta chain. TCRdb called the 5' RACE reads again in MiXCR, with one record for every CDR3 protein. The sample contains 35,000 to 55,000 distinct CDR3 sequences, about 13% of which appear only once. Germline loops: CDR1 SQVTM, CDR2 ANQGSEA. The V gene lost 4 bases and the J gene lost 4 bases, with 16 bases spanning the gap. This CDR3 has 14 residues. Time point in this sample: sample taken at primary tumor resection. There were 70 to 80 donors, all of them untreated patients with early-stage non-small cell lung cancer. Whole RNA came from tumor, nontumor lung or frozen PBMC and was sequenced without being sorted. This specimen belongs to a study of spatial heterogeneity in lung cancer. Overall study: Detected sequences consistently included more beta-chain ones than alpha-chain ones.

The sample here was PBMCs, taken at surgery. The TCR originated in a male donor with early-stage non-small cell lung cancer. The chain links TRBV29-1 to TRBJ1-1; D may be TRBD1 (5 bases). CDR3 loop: CSVGGSFKSTEAFF. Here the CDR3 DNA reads TGCAGCGTTGGGGGGAGCTTTAAAAGCACTGAAGCTTTCTTT.